The 28 T cell receptor beta chains listed next were all sequenced from one sample in a study of technical replicates of blood from a few donors. TCRdb keeps only in-frame clones here, not all; method: immunoSEQ multiplex PCR. The sample shows under 85,000 clones, about 96% of them seen only once. The sample taken for sequencing was T cells isolated from PBMCs. The receptors derive from a human donor in good health.

The rearrangement joins TRBV6-5 to TRBJ2-5; the match to TRBD1 covers 8 bases. The CDR3 extends over 14 amino acids. Per germline, CDR1 MNHEY and CDR2 SVGAGI. With V trimmed by 5 bases and J by 1 base, 3 bases remained unmatched. CDR3 in amino acids: CASSPTGGQETQYF. CDR3 coding DNA: TGTGCCAGCAGTCCTACAGGGGGCCAAGAGACCCAGTACTTC.

V gene TRBV18 combines with J gene TRBJ1-3, with D unclear. The length of the CDR3 is 15 residues. Germline CDR1 is KGHSH and CDR2 is LQKENI. V was shortened by 0 bases and J by 3 bases, with 9 bases between the two germline ends. The CDR3: CASSPPVTDGNTIYF. DNA of the CDR3: TGTGCCAGCTCACCACCAGTTACAGATGGAAACACCATATATTTT.

This clone was detected only once. This CDR3 reads CASSQVGTGGGYTF. For the CDR3, the DNA is TGCGCCAGCAGCCAAGTCGGGACAGGGGGCGGCTACACCTTC. The chain couples TRBV4-1 to TRBJ1-2, with TRBD1 identical over 12 bases. After removal of 1 base from V and 8 bases from J, the junction contained 2 bases not matched to a gene. The length of the CDR3 is 14 residues. In germline, CDR1 is MGHRA, CDR2 YSYEKL.

CDR3 protein: CASSPTGSYEQYF. DNA of the CDR3: TGCGCCAGCAGTCCGACGGGCTCCTACGAGCAGTACTTC. The chain joins TRBV5-1 to TRBJ2-7; D not certain. Germline-derived CDR1 and CDR2 are SGHRS and YFSETQ. Trimming shortened V by 5 bases and J by 0 bases, and 9 bases separated the two germline ends. CDR3 size: 13 residues.

The chain couples TRBV6-5 to TRBJ2-1; the match to TRBD1 covers 7 bases. The CDR3 spans 13 residues. CDR1 MNHEY and CDR2 SVGAGI come from the germline V gene. Unmatched junction bases numbered 6, after V lost 6 bases and J lost 7 bases. This CDR3 is CASSLRGQNEQFF. The DNA for the CDR3 is TGTGCCAGCAGCCTAAGGGGACAGAATGAGCAGTTCTTC.

This chain links TRBV7-9 with TRBJ2-1; the match to TRBD2 covers 7 bases. Unmatched junction bases numbered 11, after V lost 4 bases and J lost 2 bases. Germline V gives CDR1 SEHNR, CDR2 FQNEAQ (reference sequence). The CDR3 is 17 residues long. For the CDR3, the DNA is TGTGCCAGCAGCTCTCGAGGGCGGGAGTTAACCTACAATGAGCAGTTCTTC. Translation gives CASSSRGRELTYNEQFF.

This chain connects TRBV27 to TRBJ2-7; TRBD1 matches at 7 bases. Germline trimming cut 3 bases from V and 4 bases from J; bases unmatched to any gene: 9. Germline V CDR1 and CDR2: MNHEY, SMNVEV (reference sequence). This CDR3 contains 15 residues. The CDR3 sequence is CASSLVRGQGYEQYF. The CDR3 region has the DNA TGTGCCAGCAGTTTGGTTAGGGGGCAGGGGTACGAGCAGTACTTC.

The V call is TRBV27, the J call TRBJ1-1; TRBD1 matches 7 bases. J was trimmed by 3 bases and V by 5 bases; bases with no gene match: 18. From germline, CDR1 is MNHEY and CDR2 SMNVEV (reference sequence). The CDR3 contains 18 residues. CDR3 sequence reads: CASSPKGGWGRIDTEAFF. CDR3 sequence (DNA): TGTGCCAGCAGTCCTAAAGGGGGCTGGGGGCGCATAGACACTGAAGCTTTCTTT.

CDR3 residues: CASRGTSGRSSYEQYF. The CDR3 bases are TGTGCCAGCAGAGGGACTAGCGGGAGATCTTCGTACGAGCAGTACTTC. The chain carries TRBV25-1 and TRBJ2-7, with 14 bases identical to TRBD2. Germline V gene lookup returns CDR1 MGHDK and CDR2 SYGVNS. The CDR3 covers 16 residues. The V and J ends lost 6 bases and 4 bases, in that order; junction bases with no gene match: 8.

V is TRBV29-1 and J is TRBJ1-3, with D hard to call. CDR1 is SQVTM, CDR2 ANQGSEA, per germline. V lost 7 bases to trimming and J lost 4 bases, with 8 bases between them. The CDR3 has 11 residues. In DNA form, the CDR3 reads TGCAGCGGTGCTAGCGGAAACACCATATATTTT. Its translation is CSGASGNTIYF.

The rearrangement links TRBV5-5 to TRBJ2-7; 12 nucleotides agree with TRBD1. Germline trimming cut 3 bases from V and 7 bases from J; bases unmatched to any gene: 14. Germline V gene data show CDR1 as SGHKS and CDR2 as YYEKEE (reference sequence). The CDR3 spans 17 residues. CDR3 amino acids: CASSSGPGTGGSEEQYF. The CDR3 DNA reads TGTGCCAGCAGCTCCGGACCCGGGACAGGGGGCAGTGAAGAGCAGTACTTC.

The rearrangement uses TRBV6-6 and TRBJ2-3; D may be TRBD2 (6 bases). Germline loops: CDR1 MNHNY, CDR2 SVGAGI (reference sequence). V was shortened by 6 bases and J by 0 bases, with 13 bases between the two germline ends. This CDR3 is 15 amino acids long. CDR3 sequence (DNA): TGTGCCAGCAGCCTTGGGGGGTCTAGCACAGATACGCAGTATTTT. Translation: CASSLGGSSTDTQYF.

V and J are TRBV15 and TRBJ2-1; D is unclear. CDR1 LNHNV and CDR2 YYDKDF come from the germline V gene (reference sequence). The V end was cut by 0 bases, the J end by 6 bases, with 12 bases between. CDR3 length: 15 residues. CDR3 loop: CATSRDTQYPNEQFF. The CDR3 coding sequence is TGTGCCACCAGCAGAGATACCCAGTATCCCAATGAGCAGTTCTTC.

The rearrangement uses TRBV9 and TRBJ1-4, with TRBD1 identical over 10 bases. Losses at the gene ends were 0 bases for V and 6 bases for J; bases not matched to a gene: 8. The CDR3 runs 17 residues. CDR1 and CDR2 from the germline V gene are SGDLS and YYNGEE. In nucleotides, the CDR3 is TGTGCCAGCAGCGTAGGGAGTAGAGGGACAGGGGATGAAAAACTGTTTTTT. It is translated as CASSVGSRGTGDEKLFF.

This chain uses TRBV6-5 with TRBJ2-2, with D possibly matching TRBD1 (5 bases). The CDR3 spans 16 residues. Germline V lookup: CDR1 MNHEY, CDR2 SVGAGI. Trimming pared 2 bases from V and 4 bases from J, leaving 14 bases between. The CDR3 DNA sequence: TGTGCCAGCAGTTACAGGGGCCAGGAAGTCACCGGGGAGCTGTTTTTT. Its protein product is CASSYRGQEVTGELFF.

This chain joins TRBV7-3 and TRBJ2-1; TRBD2 matches 10 bases. Trimming removed 5 bases from V and 6 bases from J; junction bases left unmatched: 10. CDR1 SGHTA and CDR2 FQGTGA come from the germline V gene. This CDR3 is built from 16 residues. The CDR3 DNA is TGTGCCAGCAGCCTAGGGGCTAGCGGGAGTGTCAATGAGCAGTTCTTC. Translation gives CASSLGASGSVNEQFF.

The chain uses TRBV19 and TRBJ1-2; D gene unclear. V lost 7 bases and J lost 5, with 20 bases in between. The CDR3 loop spans 15 amino acids. Germline V gene lookup returns CDR1 LNHDA and CDR2 SQIVND (reference sequence). The CDR3 reads CASNEAATAVYGYTF. The CDR3 coding sequence is TGTGCCAGTAATGAGGCGGCGACGGCCGTTTATGGCTACACCTTC.

The chain joins TRBV7-8 to TRBJ2-6; D possibly corresponds to TRBD1 (6 bases). V lost 4 bases and J 0 bases, leaving 13 bases between the germline ends. CDR1 and CDR2 from the germline V gene are SGHVS and FQNEAQ. This CDR3 comprises 17 residues. The CDR3 coding sequence is TGTGCCAGCAGCTACCGGGACACGATCTCTGGGGCCAACGTCCTGACTTTC. This encodes CASSYRDTISGANVLTF.

The genes are TRBV30 and TRBJ1-1; 7 nucleotides match TRBD1. This CDR3 has 15 residues. V gave up 6 bases and J gave up 1 base; unmatched junction bases: 11. The germline V gene encodes CDR1 GTSNPN and CDR2 SVGIG (reference sequence). CDR3 nucleotides: TGTGCCTGCCTTCATACAGGGGCGGGGAACACTGAAGCTTTCTTT. This codes for CACLHTGAGNTEAFF.

V and J are TRBV10-3 and TRBJ2-7, with D perhaps TRBD1 (5 bases). Germline V gives CDR1 ENHRY, CDR2 SYGVKD. V was trimmed by 0 bases and J by 5 bases, leaving 11 bases between them. The CDR3 contains 14 residues. The DNA of the CDR3 is TGTGCCATCAGTGAGTCGATCAGGGCGGACGAGCAGTACTTC. Its translation: CAISESIRADEQYF.

This rearrangement joins TRBV7-2 to TRBJ1-4; D is perhaps TRBD1 (6 bases). Trimming pared 5 bases from V and 7 bases from J, leaving 20 bases between. The V gene's germline CDR1 is SGHTA and CDR2 FQGNSA. This CDR3 has 16 amino acids. CDR3 in amino acids: CASSRNSLGRGEKLFF. The CDR3 nucleotides read TGTGCCAGCAGCCGAAATAGCTTGGGCAGGGGTGAAAAACTGTTTTTT.

The chain recombines TRBV21-1 with TRBJ1-2; TRBD1, the table's D call, was not compared with the DNA. TRBV21-1 is an annotated pseudogene. CDR3 length equals 16 residues. CDR3 bases: TGTGCCAGCAGCAAAGCGCGGACAGGGGGCCGCTATGGCTACACCTTC. Its protein is CASSKARTGGRYGYTF.

This chain uses TRBV19 with TRBJ1-3; D unclear. V gave up 9 bases and J gave up 0 bases, with 12 bases separating them. The CDR3 totals 14 residues. Germline V lookup: CDR1 LNHDA, CDR2 SQIVND (reference sequence). CDR3 in amino acids: CASQEHSSGNTIYF. The CDR3 bases are TGTGCCAGCCAAGAACACAGCTCTGGAAACACCATATATTTT.

This clone was observed once. The chain combines TRBV28 with TRBJ2-1; a possible D gene is TRBD2 (6 bases). With 4 bases removed from V and 4 bases from J, the gap between germline ends came to 8 bases. Per the germline V gene, CDR1 is MDHEN and CDR2 is SYDVKM. This CDR3 is built from 13 residues. The CDR3 region is CASSWTIYNEQFF. CDR3 coding DNA: TGTGCCAGCAGTTGGACTATTTACAATGAGCAGTTCTTC.

The CDR3 loop reads CASSQDRPSGIPDTQYF. CDR3 coding DNA: TGTGCCAGCAGCCAAGACCGTCCTAGCGGGATTCCAGATACGCAGTATTTT. The J gene is TRBJ2-3, the V gene TRBV14; 9 nucleotides agree with TRBD2. The V gene end was trimmed by 0 bases and the J gene end by 4 bases; junction bases not matched to a gene: 8. The CDR3 is made up of 17 amino acids. Germline V gives CDR1 SGHDN, CDR2 FVKESK.

The chain couples TRBV30 to TRBJ2-3, with a weak D call TRBD2 (5 bases). V gave up 0 bases and J gave up 5 bases, with 9 bases separating them. This CDR3 is built from 13 residues. Germline values: CDR1 GTSNPN, CDR2 SVGIG (reference sequence). For the CDR3, the DNA is TGTGCCTGGAGTGTATTCGCGGGAGATACGCAGTATTTT. It translates to CAWSVFAGDTQYF.

The V call is TRBV28, the J call TRBJ2-5; D is perhaps TRBD1 (5 bases). The germline V gene encodes CDR1 MDHEN and CDR2 SYDVKM. V lost 5 bases and J 5 bases, leaving 12 bases between the germline ends. The length of the CDR3 is 13 residues. CDR3 nucleotides: TGTGCCAGCAGTAAAGTGGGGCACGAGACCCAGTACTTC. Its protein is CASSKVGHETQYF.

The V call is TRBV6-5, the J call TRBJ2-7; no definite D call. Germline V gene data show CDR1 as MNHEY and CDR2 as SVGAGI. V gave up 6 bases and J gave up 6 bases, with 12 bases separating them. CDR3 length: 12 residues. Written as DNA, the CDR3 is TGTGCCAGCAGCCCCATAACCGGCGAGCAGTACTTC. Its translation: CASSPITGEQYF.